The next 3 T cell receptor beta chains were all read from a single sample in a study of identical twins. MiXCR, run by TCRdb on the 5' RACE reads, gives a single entry per CDR3 protein. In the table there are under 300,000 distinct CDR3 sequences, over 13% of which are singletons. Material for sequencing was memory (CD45RO+) T cells sorted from blood. These TCRs come from a woman between 18 and 29 years old in good health.

The V gene is TRBV5-1, the J gene TRBJ2-7, with 7 bases identical to TRBD1. The germline V gene has CDR1 SGHRS and CDR2 YFSETQ. The V segment lost 4 bases and the J segment 6 bases; nucleotides outside the gene matches: 4. The CDR3 has 12 amino acids. In nucleotides, the CDR3 is TGCGCCAGCAGCATGACAGGGTTCGAGCAGTACTTC. This gives the protein CASSMTGFEQYF.

The chain links TRBV20-1 to TRBJ2-1; the match to TRBD2 covers 9 bases. Germline V gene sequence: CDR1 DFQATT, CDR2 SNEGSKA (reference sequence). The V segment lost 3 bases and the J segment 5 bases; nucleotides outside the gene matches: 14. This CDR3 is built from 17 residues. Written as DNA, the CDR3 is TGCAGTGCTAGCATGGTGATCGGACTAGCGAACCACAATGAGCAGTTCTTC. Translation: CSASMVIGLANHNEQFF.

This chain connects TRBV5-6 to TRBJ2-1; 12 positions agree with TRBD2. This CDR3 contains 16 residues. V lost 4 bases, J lost 7 bases, and 9 bases stayed unmatched. CDR1 and CDR2 (germline): SGHDT, YYEEEE. CDR3 sequence: CASSVTSGRVRNEQFF. The CDR3 coding sequence is TGTGCCAGCAGCGTGACTAGCGGGAGAGTAAGGAATGAGCAGTTCTTC.